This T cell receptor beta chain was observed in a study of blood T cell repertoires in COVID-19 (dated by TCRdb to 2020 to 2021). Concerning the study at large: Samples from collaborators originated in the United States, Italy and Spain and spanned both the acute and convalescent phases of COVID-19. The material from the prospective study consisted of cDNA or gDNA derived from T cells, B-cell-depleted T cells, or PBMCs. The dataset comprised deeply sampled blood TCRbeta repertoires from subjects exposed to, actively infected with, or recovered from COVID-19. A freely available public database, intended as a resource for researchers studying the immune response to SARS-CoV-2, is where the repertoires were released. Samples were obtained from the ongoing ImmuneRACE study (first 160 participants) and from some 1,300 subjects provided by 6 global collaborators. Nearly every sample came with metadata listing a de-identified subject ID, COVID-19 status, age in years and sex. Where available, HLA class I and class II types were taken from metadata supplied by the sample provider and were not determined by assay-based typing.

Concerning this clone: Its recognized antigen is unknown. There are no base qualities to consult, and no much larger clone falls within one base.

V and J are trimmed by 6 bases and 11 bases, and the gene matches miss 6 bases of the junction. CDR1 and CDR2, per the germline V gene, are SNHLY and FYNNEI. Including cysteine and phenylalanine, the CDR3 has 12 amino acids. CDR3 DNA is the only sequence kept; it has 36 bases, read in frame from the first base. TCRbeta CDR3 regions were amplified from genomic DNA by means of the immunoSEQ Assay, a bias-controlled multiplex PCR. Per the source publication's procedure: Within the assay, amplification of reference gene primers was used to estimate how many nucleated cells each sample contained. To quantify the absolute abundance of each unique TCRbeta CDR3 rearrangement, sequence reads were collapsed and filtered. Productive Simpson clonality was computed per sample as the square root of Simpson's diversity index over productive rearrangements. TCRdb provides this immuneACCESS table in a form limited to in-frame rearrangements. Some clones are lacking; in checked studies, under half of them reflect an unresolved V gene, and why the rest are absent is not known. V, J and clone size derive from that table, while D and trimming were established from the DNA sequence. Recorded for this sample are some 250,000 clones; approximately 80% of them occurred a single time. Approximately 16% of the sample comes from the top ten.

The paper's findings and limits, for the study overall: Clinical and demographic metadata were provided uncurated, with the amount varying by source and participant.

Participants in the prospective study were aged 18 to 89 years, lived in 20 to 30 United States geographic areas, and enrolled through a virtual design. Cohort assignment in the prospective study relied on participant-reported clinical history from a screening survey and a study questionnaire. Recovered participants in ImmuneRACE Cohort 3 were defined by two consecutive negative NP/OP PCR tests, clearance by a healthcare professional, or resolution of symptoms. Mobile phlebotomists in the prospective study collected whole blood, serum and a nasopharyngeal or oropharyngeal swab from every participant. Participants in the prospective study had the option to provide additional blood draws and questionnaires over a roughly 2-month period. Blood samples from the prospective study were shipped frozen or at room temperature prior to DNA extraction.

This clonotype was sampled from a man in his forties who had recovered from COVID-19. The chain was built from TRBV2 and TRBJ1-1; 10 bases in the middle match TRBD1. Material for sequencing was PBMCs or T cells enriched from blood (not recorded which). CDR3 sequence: CASSPGQGRAFF. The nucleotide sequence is TGTGCCAGCAGCCCGGGACAGGGGCGTGCTTTCTTT.